This TCR beta chain comes out of a study of blood T cell repertoires in COVID-19. Original processing methods: Estimates of nucleated cell counts were drawn from the amplification of reference gene primers. TCRdb's copy holds only in-frame clones and misses some; the assay was immunoSEQ multiplex PCR. For V, J and clone size, that table is used; D and trimming come from the DNA. Of some 320,000 clones in the sample, about nine tenths were seen once. The V and J ends lost 1 base and 7 bases respectively, with 16 bases between them. From germline, CDR1 is GTSNPN and CDR2 SVGIG (reference sequence). The CDR3 is 14 amino acids.

The chain combines TRBV30 with TRBJ1-2; D remains ambiguous. The specimen sequenced was PBMCs or T cells enriched from blood (not recorded which). The sequence derives from a man aged 55 to 69 who had recovered from COVID-19. The CDR3: CAWSAIAVSLGYTF. The CDR3 bases are TGTGCCTGGAGTGCGATCGCAGTCTCTCTTGGCTACACCTTC.